The rows below give T cell receptor beta chains drawn from one sample of a study of blood T cell repertoires in COVID-19. Generated by immunoSEQ multiplex PCR, the TCRdb table keeps only in-frame clones and is missing some. The data contain 200,000 to 300,000 clones, more than 75% of them singletons. Sequenced input: peripheral blood. These receptors were collected from a man older than 75 with acute or convalescent COVID-19. Both conserved end residues are part of each CDR3. The D gene is left open where the match is weak. Clone size is not always given. Where it is, it says once, few, many or a class for expanded clones.

CDR3 protein: CASTPFSNQPQHF
CDR3 DNA: TGTGCCAGTACCCCGTTTAGCAATCAGCCCCAGCATTTT
clone size: .
D gene: .
J gene: TRBJ1-5
CDR3 length: 13
V gene: TRBV19

CDR3 protein: CASSSRQGSSEKLFF
CDR3 DNA: TGCGCCAGCAGCTCCCGACAGGGATCGAGTGAAAAACTGTTTTTT
clone size: .
D gene: TRBD1
J gene: TRBJ1-4
CDR3 length: 15
V gene: TRBV5-1

CDR3 protein: CASSSEANSPLHF
CDR3 DNA: TGCGCCAGCAGCTCCGAAGCCAATTCACCCCTCCACTTT
clone size: once
D gene: .
J gene: TRBJ1-6
CDR3 length: 13
V gene: TRBV5-1

CDR3 protein: CASSPEPTDTQYF
CDR3 DNA: TGTGCCAGCAGCCCCGAGCCCACAGATACGCAGTATTTT
clone size: .
D gene: .
J gene: TRBJ2-3
CDR3 length: 13
V gene: TRBV3-1/TRBV3-2

CDR3 protein: CASSRRERNNEQFF
CDR3 DNA: TGCGCCAGCAGTCGGCGGGAGAGGAACAATGAGCAGTTCTTC
clone size: .
D gene: TRBD2
J gene: TRBJ2-1
CDR3 length: 14
V gene: TRBV5-1

CDR3 protein: CASSVASSGGNEQFF
CDR3 DNA: TGTGCCAGCAGCGTAGCGTCTAGCGGGGGAAATGAGCAGTTCTTC
clone size: .
D gene: TRBD2
J gene: TRBJ2-1
CDR3 length: 15
V gene: TRBV9

CDR3 protein: CASSKLATTYEQYF
CDR3 DNA: TGTGCCAGTAGTAAACTAGCGACCACATACGAGCAGTACTTC
clone size: .
D gene: TRBD2
J gene: TRBJ2-7
CDR3 length: 14
V gene: TRBV19

CDR3 protein: CASRGQVQQPQHF
CDR3 DNA: TGTGCCAGCAGGGGACAGGTCCAACAGCCCCAGCATTTT
clone size: few
D gene: TRBD1
J gene: TRBJ1-5
CDR3 length: 13
V gene: TRBV6-5

CDR3 protein: CASSLRTSGLNTGELFF
CDR3 DNA: TGTGCCAGCAGTCTACGGACTAGCGGGTTGAACACCGGGGAGCTGTTTTTT
clone size: .
D gene: TRBD2
J gene: TRBJ2-2
CDR3 length: 17
V gene: TRBV28

CDR3 protein: CASSVGLGGGTEAFF
CDR3 DNA: TGTGCCAGCAGCGTAGGACTGGGAGGCGGCACTGAAGCTTTCTTT
clone size: .
D gene: .
J gene: TRBJ1-1
CDR3 length: 15
V gene: TRBV9

CDR3 protein: CASSLASGRTYEQYF
CDR3 DNA: TGCGCCAGCAGCTTGGCCAGCGGTCGGACCTACGAGCAGTACTTC
clone size: few
D gene: .
J gene: TRBJ2-7
CDR3 length: 15
V gene: TRBV5-1

CDR3 protein: CASSESEGANGTEAFF
CDR3 DNA: TGCGCCAGCAGTGAGTCGGAGGGGGCCAATGGCACTGAAGCTTTCTTT
clone size: .
D gene: TRBD1
J gene: TRBJ1-1
CDR3 length: 16
V gene: TRBV10-1

CDR3 protein: CASSLYGTSGGETQYF
CDR3 DNA: TGCGCCAGCAGCTTATACGGGACTAGCGGGGGAGAGACCCAGTACTTC
clone size: .
D gene: TRBD2
J gene: TRBJ2-5
CDR3 length: 16
V gene: TRBV5-1

CDR3 protein: CASSFGDRVPEAFF
CDR3 DNA: TGCGCCAGCAGCTTTGGAGACAGGGTACCTGAAGCTTTCTTT
clone size: .
D gene: TRBD1
J gene: TRBJ1-1
CDR3 length: 14
V gene: TRBV5-1

CDR3 protein: CASITLRTGSLRAQYF
CDR3 DNA: TGTGCCAGCATCACCTTGAGGACAGGGAGCTTACGAGCGCAGTACTTC
clone size: .
D gene: .
J gene: TRBJ2-7
CDR3 length: 16
V gene: TRBV21-1

CDR3 protein: CSVLYGSKTEAFF
CDR3 DNA: TGCAGCGTGCTTTACGGGAGTAAGACTGAAGCTTTCTTT
clone size: .
D gene: .
J gene: TRBJ1-1
CDR3 length: 13
V gene: TRBV29-1

CDR3 protein: CASSLGLAGGNEQFF
CDR3 DNA: TGTGCCAGCAGCTTAGGGCTAGCGGGAGGCAATGAGCAGTTCTTC
clone size: .
D gene: TRBD2
J gene: TRBJ2-1
CDR3 length: 15
V gene: TRBV7-9

CDR3 protein: CASSPLTGTEAFF
CDR3 DNA: TGTGCCAGCAGTCCATTGACGGGGACTGAAGCTTTCTTT
clone size: .
D gene: .
J gene: TRBJ1-1
CDR3 length: 13
V gene: TRBV3-1/TRBV3-2

CDR3 protein: CASSLGGVGASPLHF
CDR3 DNA: TGTGCCAGCAGCTTGGGGGGAGTAGGAGCTTCACCCCTCCACTTT
clone size: .
D gene: .
J gene: TRBJ1-6
CDR3 length: 15
V gene: TRBV5-6

CDR3 protein: CASSVSTENTGELFF
CDR3 DNA: TGTGCCAGCAGCGTTTCCACAGAGAACACCGGGGAGCTGTTTTTT
clone size: .
D gene: .
J gene: TRBJ2-2
CDR3 length: 15
V gene: TRBV9

CDR3 protein: CASSLAGVGEQYF
CDR3 DNA: TGTGCCAGCAGTTTAGCAGGGGTCGGCGAGCAGTACTTC
clone size: .
D gene: .
J gene: TRBJ2-7
CDR3 length: 13
V gene: TRBV12-3/TRBV12-4

CDR3 protein: CASSQVPGGAGANVLTF
CDR3 DNA: TGCGCCAGCAGCCAAGTTCCTGGCGGGGCTGGGGCCAACGTCCTGACTTTC
clone size: .
D gene: .
J gene: TRBJ2-6
CDR3 length: 17
V gene: TRBV4-1

CDR3 protein: CSVGEQGRGNTIYF
CDR3 DNA: TGCAGCGTGGGGGAACAGGGAAGAGGAAACACCATATATTTT
clone size: .
D gene: .
J gene: TRBJ1-3
CDR3 length: 14
V gene: TRBV29-1

CDR3 protein: CASSTLQGANHEQYF
CDR3 DNA: TGTGCCAGCAGCACGTTACAGGGGGCGAACCACGAGCAGTACTTC
clone size: .
D gene: TRBD1
J gene: TRBJ2-7
CDR3 length: 15
V gene: TRBV7-9

CDR3 protein: CASSLVGRDEQYF
CDR3 DNA: TGTGCCAGCAGCTTGGTAGGCAGGGACGAGCAGTACTTC
clone size: .
D gene: .
J gene: TRBJ2-7
CDR3 length: 13
V gene: TRBV5-4

CDR3 protein: CSASLPHRVRSDEQYF
CDR3 DNA: TGCAGTGCTAGTCTGCCCCACAGGGTCAGGAGCGACGAGCAGTACTTC
clone size: .
D gene: .
J gene: TRBJ2-7
CDR3 length: 16
V gene: TRBV20-1

CDR3 protein: CASLGDTRGGYTF
CDR3 DNA: TGTGCCAGCCTGGGGGACACCCGTGGAGGCTACACCTTC
clone size: .
D gene: .
J gene: TRBJ1-2
CDR3 length: 13
V gene: TRBV6-5

CDR3 protein: CASSFGDRSTDTQYF
CDR3 DNA: TGTGCCAGCAGCTTCGGGGACAGAAGCACAGATACGCAGTATTTT
clone size: .
D gene: TRBD1
J gene: TRBJ2-3
CDR3 length: 15
V gene: TRBV7-9

CDR3 protein: CASSLSTGAYEQYF
CDR3 DNA: TGTGCCAGCAGCTTATCGACAGGGGCCTACGAGCAGTACTTC
clone size: .
D gene: TRBD1
J gene: TRBJ2-7
CDR3 length: 14
V gene: TRBV7-8

CDR3 protein: CASSSVQETQYF
CDR3 DNA: TGTGCCAGCTCCAGTGTACAAGAGACCCAGTACTTC
clone size: .
D gene: .
J gene: TRBJ2-5
CDR3 length: 12
V gene: TRBV18

CDR3 protein: CASSQPTGRAFF
CDR3 DNA: TGTGCCAGCAGCCAACCGACAGGAAGAGCTTTCTTT
clone size: .
D gene: .
J gene: TRBJ1-1
CDR3 length: 12
V gene: TRBV3-1/TRBV3-2

CDR3 protein: CASSFLGGRVGETQYF
CDR3 DNA: TGTGCCAGCAGCTTTTTAGGCGGGAGGGTCGGAGAGACCCAGTACTTC
clone size: .
D gene: TRBD2
J gene: TRBJ2-5
CDR3 length: 16
V gene: TRBV7-8

CDR3 protein: CASSLAMSTDTQYF
CDR3 DNA: TGCGCCAGCAGCTTGGCCATGAGCACAGATACGCAGTATTTT
clone size: .
D gene: .
J gene: TRBJ2-3
CDR3 length: 14
V gene: TRBV5-1

CDR3 protein: CASSLNRGDGYTF
CDR3 DNA: TGTGCCAGCAGCTTGAACAGGGGGGATGGCTACACCTTC
clone size: .
D gene: TRBD1
J gene: TRBJ1-2
CDR3 length: 13
V gene: TRBV5-4

CDR3 protein: CASSYGTGRNTEAFF
CDR3 DNA: TGTGCCAGCAGTTACGGGACAGGGAGAAACACTGAAGCTTTCTTT
clone size: few
D gene: TRBD1
J gene: TRBJ1-1
CDR3 length: 15
V gene: TRBV6-5

CDR3 protein: CASSNSETSYNEQFF
CDR3 DNA: TGTGCCAGCAGTAACAGTGAAACCTCCTACAATGAGCAGTTCTTC
clone size: few
D gene: .
J gene: TRBJ2-1
CDR3 length: 15
V gene: TRBV13

CDR3 protein: CASSLAGGVNTGELFF
CDR3 DNA: TGTGCCAGCAGCTTAGCAGGGGGCGTAAACACCGGGGAGCTGTTTTTT
clone size: .
D gene: TRBD1
J gene: TRBJ2-2
CDR3 length: 16
V gene: TRBV7-2

CDR3 protein: CASSRMVPGSPLHF
CDR3 DNA: TGTGCCAGTAGTAGAATGGTACCGGGGTCACCCCTCCACTTT
clone size: .
D gene: .
J gene: TRBJ1-6
CDR3 length: 14
V gene: TRBV19

CDR3 protein: CASSPRDRETQYF
CDR3 DNA: TGTGCCAGCTCACCCAGGGACAGGGAGACCCAGTACTTC
clone size: few
D gene: TRBD1
J gene: TRBJ2-5
CDR3 length: 13
V gene: TRBV18

CDR3 protein: CASRGQGDTEAFF
CDR3 DNA: TGTGCCAGCAGGGGACAGGGGGACACTGAAGCTTTCTTT
clone size: once
D gene: TRBD1
J gene: TRBJ1-1
CDR3 length: 13
V gene: TRBV6-5

CDR3 protein: CSASLVRGSGYEQYF
CDR3 DNA: TGCAGTGCTAGTCTCGTCCGGGGAAGTGGATACGAGCAGTACTTC
clone size: .
D gene: .
J gene: TRBJ2-7
CDR3 length: 15
V gene: TRBV20-1